A single sample gave rise to the 3 T cell receptor beta chains below, sequenced in a study of blood T cell repertoires in COVID-19. Assay used: immunoSEQ multiplex PCR; TCRdb lists only in-frame clones, some missing. The table shows approximately 150,000 clones, with roughly 84% occurring only once. The specimen sequenced was PBMCs or T cells enriched from blood (not recorded which). The origin of the receptors is a man aged 55 to 70 who had recovered from COVID-19.

A single count supports this clone. The rearrangement links TRBV5-1 to TRBJ1-4, with D possibly matching TRBD1 (6 bases). The germline V gene encodes CDR1 SGHRS and CDR2 YFSETQ. V lost 5 bases to trimming and J lost 6 bases, with 17 bases between them. The CDR3 is 15 amino acids. The DNA for the CDR3 is TGCGCCAGCAGTGGCGACCACAGGGCGGATGAAAAACTGTTTTTT. Its protein product is CASSGDHRADEKLFF.

The V gene is TRBV27, the J gene TRBJ1-2, with D possibly matching TRBD1 (6 bases). There are 16 residues in the CDR3. The germline V gene has CDR1 MNHEY and CDR2 SMNVEV (reference sequence). V was cut by 5 bases and J by 4 bases, with 20 bases left in between. The CDR3 sequence: CASSLLGGTRPYGYTF. The CDR3, as DNA: TGTGCCAGCAGTCTACTGGGGGGGACACGCCCCTATGGCTACACCTTC.

The chain's CDR3 is CASSPPAGFEKTGELFF. The CDR3 region has the DNA TGTGCCAGCAGTCCTCCGGCAGGGTTTGAAAAAACCGGGGAGCTGTTTTTT. This chain joins TRBV28 and TRBJ2-2, with D maybe TRBD1 (5 bases). The CDR3 consists of 17 residues. Germline V lookup: CDR1 MDHEN, CDR2 SYDVKM. V lost 5 bases to trimming and J lost 5 bases, with 21 bases between them.